This T cell receptor beta chain was obtained from a study of Graves' ophthalmopathy and Graves' hyperthyroidism. Germline V gene data show CDR1 as SGHKS and CDR2 as YYEKEE (reference sequence). This CDR3 has 14 residues. The V and J ends lost 5 bases and 4 bases, in that order; junction bases with no gene match: 7. The authors amplified TCR beta CDR3 regions, and they did so from RNA transcripts for repertoire sequencing. Second-round multiplex PCR came after first-round RT-PCR with HTBI primers. MiXCR, applied by TCRdb to the multiplex PCR reads, yields one record per CDR3 protein. The table has about 400,000 distinct CDR3 sequences, roughly 21% seen once. The table lists this clonotype with many counts. Its antigen remains unidentified. Study results and limitations: Blood also carried most expanded thyroid clonotypes exceeding 0.001 frequency.

Hyperthyroidism was classified as stable if no ophthalmopathy occurred within 18 months of follow-up. Certain patients, namely those with other autoimmune diseases, uncontrolled infections, pregnancy or lactation, were excluded. A volume of approximately 10 ml of fresh peripheral blood supplied the PBMCs. V gene TRBV5-5 combines with J gene TRBJ2-5; TRBD1 matches at 8 bases. The sample taken for sequencing was peripheral blood. This TCR came from a woman younger than 35 with stable Graves' hyperthyroidism. CDR3 residues: CASRHTGGRETQYF. As DNA, the CDR3 is TGTGCCAGCAGACATACAGGGGGAAGAGAGACCCAGTACTTC.